The entry below describes one TCR beta chain. Antigen specificity is unknown. This sample is drawn from a study of OX40 agonist ivuxolimab in advanced cancers. The overall study: Patients in dose escalation had liver, melanoma, kidney or head and neck cancers. Partial responses were recorded for three patients, including one with hepatocellular carcinoma and two with cutaneous melanoma. Study findings and constraints: Partial responders at 0.1-3.0 mg/kg had among the lowest clonal expansion.

Sampled blood was obtained at baseline, cycle 4 day 1, and cycle 7 day 1. J was trimmed by 6 bases and V by 0 bases; bases with no gene match: 3. Germline CDR1 reads SGHDT; CDR2 reads YYEEEE. The CDR3 totals 15 residues. TCRdb's copy holds only in-frame clones and misses some; the assay was immunoSEQ multiplex PCR. This table has over 30,000 clones, 65% to 85% appearing once. The sequenced sample was CD4+ or CD8+ T cells sorted from blood, obtained in a trial of the OX40 agonist ivuxolimab. The TCR originated in an adult with an advanced solid tumor such as melanoma, head and neck, liver or kidney cancer. The chain is built from TRBV5-6 and TRBJ2-1, with TRBD2 identical over 10 bases. The CDR3 protein is CASSLVASGGNEQFF. The CDR3 region has the DNA TGTGCCAGCAGCTTGGTTGCTAGCGGGGGCAATGAGCAGTTCTTC.